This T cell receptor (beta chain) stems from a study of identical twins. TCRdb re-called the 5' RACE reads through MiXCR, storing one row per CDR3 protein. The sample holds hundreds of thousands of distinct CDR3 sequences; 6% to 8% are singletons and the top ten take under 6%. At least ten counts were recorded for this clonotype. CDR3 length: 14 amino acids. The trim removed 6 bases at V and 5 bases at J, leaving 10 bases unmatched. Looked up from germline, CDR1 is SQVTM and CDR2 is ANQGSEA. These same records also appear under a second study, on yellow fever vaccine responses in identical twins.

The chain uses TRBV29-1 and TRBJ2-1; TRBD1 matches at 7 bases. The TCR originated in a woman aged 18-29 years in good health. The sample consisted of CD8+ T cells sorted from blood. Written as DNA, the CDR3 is TGCAGCGTCGCCCTAAGTCAGGGGGACAATGAGCAGTTCTTC. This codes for CSVALSQGDNEQFF.